This T cell receptor beta chain comes out of a study of cytomegalovirus exposure and HLA in healthy donors. Details on this clone: The antigen remains unidentified.

Study outcomes and limitations: Sequencing likely caused a cluster of highly shared sequence variants.

This CDR3 comprises 15 residues. V was cut by 5 bases and J by 0 bases, with 11 bases left in between. Germline loops: CDR1 SNHLY, CDR2 FYNNEI. The PCR employed 60 Vbeta primers together with 13 Jbeta primers. Data came from immunoSEQ multiplex PCR; TCRdb stores just in-frame clones and leaves some out. The sample contains 250,000 to 350,000 clones, 70% to 90% of which appear only once. The receptor comes from a woman aged 18-29 years in good health and CMV-seronegative. The chain employs TRBV2 and TRBJ2-1; no definite D call. The source material was PBMCs. This chain's CDR3 is CASSRTLSSYNEQFF. DNA for the CDR3: TGTGCCAGCAGTCGTACTCTGAGCTCCTACAATGAGCAGTTCTTC. Complete variable domain (other parts from reference TRBV2 and TRBJ2-1): EPEVTQTPSHQVTQMGQEVILRCVPISNHLYFYWYRQILGQKVEFLVSFYNNEISEKSEIFDDQFSVERPDGSNFTLKIRSTKLEDSAMYFCASSRTLSSYNEQFFGPGTRLTVL.